This entry concerns a single TCR beta chain. With random hexamers, reverse transcription was performed on roughly 0.5 to 1 ug of RNA. TCRdb processed the immunoSEQ multiplex PCR reads anew with MiXCR; each CDR3 protein has one entry. The profile covers more than 120,000 distinct CDR3 sequences, with 94% appearing a single time and 0.084% taken by the ten largest. Sequencing targeted TCR beta in T cells from blood (CD8+ and CD4+). FACS was used to enrich TEMRA cells, whereas the CD8+ and CD4+ T cells were obtained by negative isolation. This specimen comes from a study of CD8 T cells in Susac syndrome. The TCR was taken from a human donor in good health. Material for sequencing was CD4+ T cells from PBMCs.

The DNA for the CDR3 is TGTGCCAGCAGTCTTGGACAGGGAAGAAAACAGCCCCAGCATTTT. The encoded protein is CASSLGQGRKQPQHF. The rearrangement joins TRBV12-3 or TRBV12-4 to TRBJ1-5; 8 bases agree with TRBD1. CDR3 length: 15 residues. Trimming removed 5 bases from V and 7 bases from J; junction bases left unmatched: 10.